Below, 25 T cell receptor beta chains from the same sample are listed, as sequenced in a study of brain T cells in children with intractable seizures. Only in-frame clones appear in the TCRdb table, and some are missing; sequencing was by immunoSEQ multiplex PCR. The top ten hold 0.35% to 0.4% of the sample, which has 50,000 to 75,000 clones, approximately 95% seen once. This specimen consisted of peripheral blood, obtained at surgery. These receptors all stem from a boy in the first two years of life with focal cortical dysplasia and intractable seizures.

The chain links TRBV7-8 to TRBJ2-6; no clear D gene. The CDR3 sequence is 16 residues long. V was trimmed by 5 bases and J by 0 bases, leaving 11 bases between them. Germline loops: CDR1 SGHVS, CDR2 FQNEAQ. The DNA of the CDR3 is TGTGCCAGCAGCCTACTTGGTGGCTCTGGGGCCAACGTCCTGACTTTC. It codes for CASSLLGGSGANVLTF.

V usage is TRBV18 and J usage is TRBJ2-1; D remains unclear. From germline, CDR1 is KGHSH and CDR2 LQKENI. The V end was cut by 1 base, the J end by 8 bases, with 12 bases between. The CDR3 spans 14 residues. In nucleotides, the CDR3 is TGTGCCAGCTCACCACAAGGCCCTAGGGATGAGCAGTTCTTC. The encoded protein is CASSPQGPRDEQFF.

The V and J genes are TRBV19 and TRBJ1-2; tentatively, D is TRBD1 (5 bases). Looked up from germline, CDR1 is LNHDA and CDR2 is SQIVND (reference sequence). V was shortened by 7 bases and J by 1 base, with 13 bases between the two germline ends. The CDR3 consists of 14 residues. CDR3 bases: TGTGCCAGTAACCTACCGGGGGTTAACTATGGCTACACCTTC. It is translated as CASNLPGVNYGYTF.

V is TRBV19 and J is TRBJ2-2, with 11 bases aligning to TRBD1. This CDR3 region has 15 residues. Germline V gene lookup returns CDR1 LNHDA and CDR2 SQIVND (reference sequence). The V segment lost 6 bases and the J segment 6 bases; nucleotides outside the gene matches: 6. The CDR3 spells CASRHGQGASGELFF. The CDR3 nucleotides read TGTGCCAGTAGACACGGACAGGGGGCCTCCGGGGAGCTGTTTTTT.

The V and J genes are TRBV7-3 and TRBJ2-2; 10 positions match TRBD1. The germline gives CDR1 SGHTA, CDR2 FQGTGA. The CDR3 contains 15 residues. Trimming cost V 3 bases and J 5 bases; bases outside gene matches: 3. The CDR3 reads CASSLTGGATGELFF. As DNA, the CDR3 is TGTGCCAGCAGCTTGACAGGGGGCGCGACCGGGGAGCTGTTTTTT. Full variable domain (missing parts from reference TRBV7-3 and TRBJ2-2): GAGVSQTPSNKVTEKGKYVELRCDPISGHTALYWYRQSLGQGPEFLIYFQGTGAADDSGLPNDRFFAVRPEGSVSTLKIQRTERGDSAVYLCASSLTGGATGELFFGEGSRLTVL.

DNA of the CDR3: TGTGCCAGCAGCCCGCCTCCCGGGACAGCTAGCACAGATACGCAGTATTTT. This gives the protein CASSPPPGTASTDTQYF. The chain combines TRBV5-5 with TRBJ2-3; TRBD1 matches 7 bases. CDR3 length equals 17 residues. Losses at the gene ends were 4 bases for V and 0 bases for J; bases not matched to a gene: 11. Per germline, CDR1 SGHKS and CDR2 YYEKEE (reference sequence).

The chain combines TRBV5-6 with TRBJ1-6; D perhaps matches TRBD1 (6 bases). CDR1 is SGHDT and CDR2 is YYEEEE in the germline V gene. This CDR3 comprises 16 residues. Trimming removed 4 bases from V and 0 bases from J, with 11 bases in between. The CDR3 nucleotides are TGTGCCAGCAGCGTTACAGGGAGCTCCTATAATTCACCCCTCCACTTT. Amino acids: CASSVTGSSYNSPLHF.

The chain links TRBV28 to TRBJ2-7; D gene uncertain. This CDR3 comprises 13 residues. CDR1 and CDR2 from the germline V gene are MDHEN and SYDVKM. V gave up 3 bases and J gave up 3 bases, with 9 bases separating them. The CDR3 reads CASSFGRNYEQYF. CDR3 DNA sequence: TGTGCCAGCAGTTTTGGACGAAACTACGAGCAGTACTTC.

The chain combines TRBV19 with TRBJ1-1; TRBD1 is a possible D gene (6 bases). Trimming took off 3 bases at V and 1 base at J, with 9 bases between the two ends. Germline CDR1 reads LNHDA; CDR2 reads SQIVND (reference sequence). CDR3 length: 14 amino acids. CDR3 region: CASSIRDKNTEAFF. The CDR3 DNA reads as TGTGCCAGTAGTATCCGGGACAAGAACACTGAAGCTTTCTTT.

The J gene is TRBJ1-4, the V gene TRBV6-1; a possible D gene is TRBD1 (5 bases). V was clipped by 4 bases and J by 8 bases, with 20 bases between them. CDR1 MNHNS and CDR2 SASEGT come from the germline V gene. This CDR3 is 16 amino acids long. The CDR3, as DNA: TGTGCCAGCAGTGCAACTCCCGGGACCGACTCAGAAAAACTGTTTTTT. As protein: CASSATPGTDSEKLFF.

CDR3 loop: CASTTGGKYNEQFF. The CDR3 DNA follows: TGCGCCAGCACCACAGGGGGCAAGTACAATGAGCAGTTCTTC. V is TRBV10-2 and J is TRBJ2-1, with 9 bases fitting TRBD1. The CDR3 totals 14 residues. CDR1 is WSHSY and CDR2 is SAAADI in the germline V gene. V gave up 7 bases and J gave up 4 bases; unmatched junction bases: 5.

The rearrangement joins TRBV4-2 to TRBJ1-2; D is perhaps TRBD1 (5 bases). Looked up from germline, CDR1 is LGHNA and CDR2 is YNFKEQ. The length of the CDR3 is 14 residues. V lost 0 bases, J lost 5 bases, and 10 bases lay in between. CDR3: CASSQDPGSYGYTF. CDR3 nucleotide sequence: TGTGCCAGCAGCCAAGACCCAGGGTCGTATGGCTACACCTTC.

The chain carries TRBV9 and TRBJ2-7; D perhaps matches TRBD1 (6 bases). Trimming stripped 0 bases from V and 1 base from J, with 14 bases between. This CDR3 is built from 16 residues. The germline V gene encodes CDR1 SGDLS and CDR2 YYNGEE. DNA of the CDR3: TGTGCCAGCAGCGTAGACCACGGGACACCTTCCTACGAGCAGTACTTC. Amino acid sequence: CASSVDHGTPSYEQYF.

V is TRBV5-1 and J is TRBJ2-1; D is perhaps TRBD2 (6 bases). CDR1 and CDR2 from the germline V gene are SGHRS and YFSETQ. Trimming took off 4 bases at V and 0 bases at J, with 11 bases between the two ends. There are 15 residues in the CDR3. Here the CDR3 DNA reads TGCGCCAGCAGCGCGGCGGGGTACTCCTACAATGAGCAGTTCTTC. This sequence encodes CASSAAGYSYNEQFF.

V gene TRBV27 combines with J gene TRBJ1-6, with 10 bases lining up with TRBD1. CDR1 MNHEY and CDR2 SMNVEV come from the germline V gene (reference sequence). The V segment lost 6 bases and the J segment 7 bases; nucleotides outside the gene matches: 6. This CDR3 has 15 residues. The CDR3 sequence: CASSLTGQGNSPLHF. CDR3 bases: TGTGCCAGCAGCCTGACGGGACAGGGGAATTCACCCCTCCACTTT.

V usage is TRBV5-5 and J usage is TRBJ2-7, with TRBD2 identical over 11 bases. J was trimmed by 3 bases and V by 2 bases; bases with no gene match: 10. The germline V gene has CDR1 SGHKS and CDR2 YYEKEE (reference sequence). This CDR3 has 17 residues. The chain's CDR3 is CASSFLLAGDPDYEQYF. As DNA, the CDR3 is TGTGCCAGCAGCTTTTTACTAGCGGGAGACCCAGACTACGAGCAGTACTTC.

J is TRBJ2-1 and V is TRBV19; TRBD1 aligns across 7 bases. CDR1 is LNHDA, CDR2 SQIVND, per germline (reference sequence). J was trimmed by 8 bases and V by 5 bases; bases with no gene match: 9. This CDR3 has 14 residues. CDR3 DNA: TGTGCCAGTAGTCCGGACAGGTTTAGGGATGAGCAGTTCTTC. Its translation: CASSPDRFRDEQFF.

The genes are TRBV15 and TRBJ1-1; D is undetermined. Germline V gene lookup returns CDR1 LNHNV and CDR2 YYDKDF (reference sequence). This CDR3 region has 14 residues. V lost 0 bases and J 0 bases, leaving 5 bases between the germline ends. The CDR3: CATSRENLNTEAFF. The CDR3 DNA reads TGTGCCACCAGCAGAGAAAACCTGAACACTGAAGCTTTCTTT.

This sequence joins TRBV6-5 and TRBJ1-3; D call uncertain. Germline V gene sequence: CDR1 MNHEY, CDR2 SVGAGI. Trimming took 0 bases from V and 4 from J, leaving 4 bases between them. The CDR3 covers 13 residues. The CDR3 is CASSYSAGNTIYF. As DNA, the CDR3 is TGTGCCAGCAGTTACTCGGCAGGAAACACCATATATTTT.

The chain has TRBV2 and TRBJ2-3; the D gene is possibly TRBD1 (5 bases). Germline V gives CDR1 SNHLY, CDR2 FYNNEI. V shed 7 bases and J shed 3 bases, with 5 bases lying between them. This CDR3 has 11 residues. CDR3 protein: CASTGTDTQYF. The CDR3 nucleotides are TGTGCCAGCACAGGGACAGATACGCAGTATTTT.

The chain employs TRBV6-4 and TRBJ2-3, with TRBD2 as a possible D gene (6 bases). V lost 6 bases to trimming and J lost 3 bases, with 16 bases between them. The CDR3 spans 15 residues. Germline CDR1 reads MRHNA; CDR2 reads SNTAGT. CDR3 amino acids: CASSLAGTPTDTQYF. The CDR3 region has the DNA TGTGCCAGCAGCCTGGCGGGGACCCCGACAGATACGCAGTATTTT.

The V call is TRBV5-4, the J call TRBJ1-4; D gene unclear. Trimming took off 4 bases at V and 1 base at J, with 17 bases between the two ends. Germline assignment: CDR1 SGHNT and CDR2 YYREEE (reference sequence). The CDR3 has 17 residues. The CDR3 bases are TGTGCCAGCAGCCTACAAAACCGGGGAGGAACTAATGAAAAACTGTTTTTT. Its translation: CASSLQNRGGTNEKLFF.

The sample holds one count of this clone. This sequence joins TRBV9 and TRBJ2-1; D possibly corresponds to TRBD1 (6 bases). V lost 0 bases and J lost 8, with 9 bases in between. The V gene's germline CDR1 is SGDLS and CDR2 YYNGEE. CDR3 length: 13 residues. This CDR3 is CASSVGPGDEQFF. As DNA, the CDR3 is TGTGCCAGCAGCGTAGGTCCAGGGGATGAGCAGTTCTTC. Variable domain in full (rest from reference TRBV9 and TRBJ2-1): DSGVTQTPKHLITATGQRVTLRCSPRSGDLSVYWYQQSLDQGLQFLIQYYNGEERAKGNILERFSAQQFPDLHSELNLSSLELGDSALYFCASSVGPGDEQFFGPGTRLTVL.

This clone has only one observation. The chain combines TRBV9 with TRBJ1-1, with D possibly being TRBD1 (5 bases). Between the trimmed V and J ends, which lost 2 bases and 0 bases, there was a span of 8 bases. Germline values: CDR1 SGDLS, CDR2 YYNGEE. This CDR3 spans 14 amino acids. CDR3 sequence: CASSVEGLNTEAFF. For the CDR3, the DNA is TGTGCCAGCAGCGTCGAGGGGCTGAACACTGAAGCTTTCTTT.

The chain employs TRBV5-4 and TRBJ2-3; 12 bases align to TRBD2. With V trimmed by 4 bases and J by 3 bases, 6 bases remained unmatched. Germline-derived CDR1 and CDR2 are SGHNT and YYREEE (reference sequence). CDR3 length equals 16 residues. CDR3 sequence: CASSHLAGGPTDTQYF. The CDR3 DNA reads TGTGCCAGCAGCCACCTAGCGGGGGGGCCGACAGATACGCAGTATTTT.